These 16 T cell receptor beta chains were all obtained from the same sample, sequenced in a study of vaccination and CD4 T cells after COVID-19. Antigens for these TCRs are unknown. The treatment was: 10-day PBMC culture with coronavirus spike peptide pools or control peptides (ViraFEST assay). At the Johns Hopkins FTIC core, DNA taken from cultured CD4+ T cells was sequenced by way of the Oncomine TCR Beta short-read assay. Using its own MiXCR run on the PCR reads, TCRdb lists one record per CDR3 protein. The data show some 6,800 distinct CDR3 sequences, with about 74% seen just once and about 15% held by the top ten. Material: CD4+ T cells from blood, cultured in vitro. The receptor set was obtained from a human donor who had recovered from COVID-19.

The chain combines TRBV6-5 with TRBJ2-7, with TRBD1 matching over 12 bases. V shed 0 bases and J 6 bases; nucleotides not matched to a gene: 3. This CDR3 is 15 amino acids long. Per the germline V gene, CDR1 is MNHEY and CDR2 is SVGAGI. The CDR3 sequence is CASSYSGTGGGEQYF. The DNA for the CDR3 is TGTGCCAGCAGTTACTCGGGGACAGGGGGCGGCGAGCAGTACTTC.

This clonotype was seen more than once but under ten times. The chain employs TRBV20-1 and TRBJ2-3, with TRBD2 identical over 11 bases. CDR1 and CDR2 from the germline V gene are DFQATT and SNEGSKA (reference sequence). V was pared by 6 bases and J by 5 bases, with 7 bases of the junction left unmatched. This CDR3 has 14 residues. The CDR3 loop is CSAEGTSGIDTQYF. The CDR3 DNA reads as TGCAGTGCGGAAGGGACTAGCGGAATAGATACGCAGTATTTT.

V usage is TRBV7-2 and J usage is TRBJ1-1; D is ambiguous. The CDR3 is made up of 13 amino acids. V was pared by 1 base and J by 1 base, with 4 bases between. Per the germline V gene, CDR1 is SGHTA and CDR2 is FQGNSA. CDR3 protein: CASSLEENTEAFF. The CDR3 DNA reads TGTGCCAGCAGCTTAGAGGAGAACACTGAAGCTTTCTTT. Combining the CDR3 with reference TRBV7-2 and TRBJ1-1 gives the whole variable domain GAGVSQSPSNKVTEKGKDVELRCDPISGHTALYWYRQSLGQGLEFLIYFQGNSAPDKSGLPSDRFSAERTGGSVSTLTIQRTQQEDSAVYLCASSLEENTEAFFGQGTRLTVV.

V gene TRBV20-1 combines with J gene TRBJ2-5; 12 bases fit TRBD1. Germline V gene sequence: CDR1 DFQATT, CDR2 SNEGSKA (reference sequence). The CDR3 has 15 residues. The V gene end was trimmed by 3 bases and the J gene end by 9 bases; junction bases not matched to a gene: 11. The CDR3 loop is CSASRGQGARLSQYF. In DNA, the CDR3 is TGCAGTGCTAGTCGGGGACAGGGGGCTCGGCTGTCCCAGTACTTC.

This clonotype has just one count. V usage is TRBV6-5 and J usage is TRBJ2-2; 11 nucleotides align to TRBD2. The V segment lost 0 bases and the J segment 10 bases; nucleotides outside the gene matches: 16. CDR1 and CDR2 from the germline V gene are MNHEY and SVGAGI. The CDR3 has 19 amino acids. CDR3 DNA sequence: TGTGCCAGCAGTTACTCGATATTTAGCGGGAGGGCCTTGAACGAGGAGCTGTTTTTT. Translation: CASSYSIFSGRALNEELFF.

J is TRBJ2-5 and V is TRBV11-3; D may be TRBD1 or TRBD2 (5 bases each). Trimming shortened V by 5 bases and J by 2 bases, and 15 bases separated the two germline ends. The germline gives CDR1 SGHNT, CDR2 YENEEA. The CDR3 spans 15 residues. This chain's CDR3 is CASSPGDPDQETQYF. The DNA of the CDR3 is TGTGCCAGCAGCCCCGGGGACCCCGATCAAGAGACCCAGTACTTC.

CDR3 in amino acids: CSARIGGAMVSPLHF. In nucleotides, the CDR3 is TGCAGTGCTAGAATTGGAGGGGCTATGGTTTCACCCCTCCACTTT. The genes are TRBV20-1 and TRBJ1-6, with TRBD1 as a possible D gene (5 bases). V was shortened by 2 bases and J by 9 bases, with 17 bases between the two germline ends. The CDR3 totals 15 residues. CDR1 DFQATT and CDR2 SNEGSKA come from the germline V gene (reference sequence).

This clonotype has just a few counts. V is TRBV19 and J is TRBJ2-2; D might be TRBD2 (5 bases). The CDR3 loop spans 15 amino acids. Trimming cost V 4 bases and J 5 bases, with 14 bases left between them. CDR1 and CDR2 from the germline V gene are LNHDA and SQIVND (reference sequence). The CDR3 region is CASSKDQRRTGELFF. CDR3 coding DNA: TGTGCCAGTAGTAAGGACCAACGGAGGACCGGGGAGCTGTTTTTT. Complete variable domain (other parts from reference TRBV19 and TRBJ2-2): DGGITQSPKYLFRKEGQNVTLSCEQNLNHDAMYWYRQDPGQGLRLIYYSQIVNDFQKGDIAEGYSVSREKKESFPLTVTSAQKNPTAFYLCASSKDQRRTGELFFGEGSRLTVL.

The chain joins TRBV7-8 to TRBJ2-5; D perhaps matches TRBD1 (6 bases). V shed 2 bases and J shed 1 base, with 14 bases lying between them. This CDR3 spans 16 amino acids. Germline CDR1 SGHVS, CDR2 FQNEAQ. CDR3 in DNA: TGTGCCAGCAGCTTAAGCAGGGGCGACACCCAAGAGACCCAGTACTTC. Translated, it gives CASSLSRGDTQETQYF.

The chain couples TRBV6-4 to TRBJ2-5; D is perhaps TRBD2 (6 bases). The CDR3 is 13 residues long. Germline V gives CDR1 MRHNA, CDR2 SNTAGT. Trimming took off 6 bases at V and 2 bases at J, with 10 bases between the two ends. The CDR3 reads CASSRDWQETQYF. CDR3 sequence (DNA): TGTGCCAGCAGCCGGGACTGGCAAGAGACCCAGTACTTC.

The chain joins TRBV7-9 to TRBJ1-6; D gene unclear. The germline CDR1 and CDR2 sequences are SEHNR and FQNEAQ (reference sequence). The CDR3 sequence is 19 residues long. V was pared by 9 bases and J by 5 bases, with 29 bases between. The CDR3 DNA is TGTGCCAGGATCGAATGGTGGGAGTTGTGGGTCCTCAATAATTCACCCCTCCACTTT. This codes for CARIEWWELWVLNNSPLHF.

This clonotype was found once. This sequence joins TRBV20-1 and TRBJ1-5; TRBD1 matches at 7 bases. The CDR3 consists of 15 residues. Losses at the gene ends were 8 bases for V and 2 bases for J; bases not matched to a gene: 12. Germline V gene data show CDR1 as DFQATT and CDR2 as SNEGSKA (reference sequence). Here the CDR3 reads CSFTTGRWGNQPQHF. CDR3 nucleotides: TGCAGTTTTACGACAGGGAGGTGGGGCAATCAGCCCCAGCATTTT.

The chain links TRBV15 to TRBJ1-4; perhaps TRBD1 as D (5 bases). Germline V CDR1 and CDR2: LNHNV, YYDKDF (reference sequence). Trimming left V 0 bases short and J 7 bases short, with 15 bases between. This CDR3 has 16 amino acids. CDR3 sequence reads: CATSRDWGSSREKLFF. The CDR3 DNA follows: TGTGCCACCAGCAGAGATTGGGGGAGCTCCCGTGAAAAACTGTTTTTT.

The CDR3, as DNA: TGTGCCAGCAGTTTTTCTCGAGGGAGGCATGAGCAGTTCTTC. It encodes CASSFSRGRHEQFF. The chain carries TRBV12-3 or TRBV12-4 and TRBJ2-1; tentatively, D is TRBD2 (6 bases). Trimming took off 3 bases at V and 8 bases at J, with 14 bases between the two ends. The CDR3 totals 14 residues.

This clonotype was detected a few times. CDR3 DNA: TGTGCCAGCGACGGAGCGGGGTCCCAAGAGACCCAGTACTTC. The encoded protein is CASDGAGSQETQYF. V and J are TRBV6-1 and TRBJ2-5; 7 nucleotides align to TRBD2. After removal of 8 bases from V and 1 base from J, the junction contained 7 bases not matched to a gene. The CDR3 has 14 residues. In germline, CDR1 is MNHNS, CDR2 SASEGT.

There are a few counts of this clonotype. The CDR3 protein is CASRQQGAELNTEAFF. As DNA, the CDR3 is TGTGCCAGCAGACAACAGGGGGCAGAGTTGAACACTGAAGCTTTCTTT. The rearrangement uses TRBV4-2 and TRBJ1-1, with TRBD1 identical over 9 bases. This CDR3 has 16 amino acids. After removal of 6 bases from V and 0 bases from J, the junction contained 8 bases not matched to a gene. Germline-derived CDR1 and CDR2 are LGHNA and YNFKEQ.